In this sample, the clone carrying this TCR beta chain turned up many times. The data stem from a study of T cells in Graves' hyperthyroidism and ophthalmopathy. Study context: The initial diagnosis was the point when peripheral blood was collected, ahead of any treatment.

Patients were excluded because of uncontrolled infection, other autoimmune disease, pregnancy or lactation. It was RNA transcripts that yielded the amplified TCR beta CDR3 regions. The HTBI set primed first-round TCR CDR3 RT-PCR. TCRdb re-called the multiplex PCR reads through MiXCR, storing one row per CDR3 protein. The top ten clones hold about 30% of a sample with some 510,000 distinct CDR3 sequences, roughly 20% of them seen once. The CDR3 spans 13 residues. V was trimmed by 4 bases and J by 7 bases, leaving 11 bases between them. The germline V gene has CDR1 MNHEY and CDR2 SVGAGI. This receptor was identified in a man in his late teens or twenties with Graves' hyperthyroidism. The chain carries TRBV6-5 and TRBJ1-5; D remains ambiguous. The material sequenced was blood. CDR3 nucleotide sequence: TGTGCCAGCAGTTGGGGTGGTGGGCAGCCCCAGCATTTT. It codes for CASSWGGGQPQHF.